This T cell receptor beta chain comes out of a study of CD8 T cells in Susac syndrome. About the research overall: When blood was drawn, the patients with Susac syndrome were therapy-naive, on corticosteroids, or on intravenous immunoglobulin alone. Points from the study as a whole: Clonal expansion of CD8+ cells in Susac peaked in TEMRA cells (and in active patients).

To note about this clonotype: The antigen is undetermined.

V gave up 0 bases and J gave up 8 bases, with 12 bases separating them. This CDR3 region has 15 residues. Germline CDR1 reads SGDLS; CDR2 reads YYNGEE. An input of about 0.5 to 1 ug of RNA was subjected to reverse transcription using random hexamers. Each CDR3 protein gets one entry after TCRdb re-called the immunoSEQ multiplex PCR reads with MiXCR. The sample carries tens of thousands of distinct CDR3 sequences, 90% to 97% recorded once. CD8+ and CD4+ T cells taken from blood had their TCR beta sequenced. The TCR sequence derives from a human donor with Susac syndrome. The sequenced sample was CD8+ T cells from PBMCs. The chain joins TRBV9 to TRBJ1-6, with D tentatively TRBD1 (5 bases). The CDR3 sequence is CASSVGQKRDSPLHF. CDR3 DNA: TGTGCCAGCAGCGTAGGACAGAAAAGGGATTCACCCCTCCACTTT. Looking up the rest from reference TRBV9 and TRBJ1-6 gives the full variable domain: DSGVTQTPKHLITATGQRVTLRCSPRSGDLSVYWYQQSLDQGLQFLIQYYNGEERAKGNILERFSAQQFPDLHSELNLSSLELGDSALYFCASSVGQKRDSPLHFGNGTRLTVT.